Presented here are 3 T cell receptor beta chains from one specimen sequenced in a study of CD4 T cells in relation to SARS-CoV-2 and coronaviruses. Using immunoSEQ multiplex PCR, the repertoire was profiled, and TCRdb retains in-frame clones only, with some absent. The sample contains about 24,000 clones, about 75% of which appear only once. Unexposed donor CD4+ T cells date from 2011-2018, before the COVID-19 pandemic. After about 10 days of culture, CD4+ T cells were isolated. These receptors' antigens are unknown. Sequencing was carried out using CD4+ T cells from PBMCs, cultured in vitro. Receptors were obtained from a human donor in good health.

This rearrangement joins TRBV5-1 to TRBJ2-3, with D perhaps being TRBD1 or TRBD2 (5 bases each). The V gene's germline CDR1 is SGHRS and CDR2 YFSETQ. This CDR3 has 14 amino acids. Trimming stripped 3 bases from V and 6 bases from J, with 14 bases between. The CDR3 sequence: CASSSRTGADTQYF. The CDR3 coding sequence is TGCGCCAGCAGCTCCCGGACTGGGGCGGATACGCAGTATTTT.

This sequence joins TRBV27 and TRBJ1-4; D is perhaps TRBD1 (6 bases). This CDR3 is 15 amino acids long. CDR1 is MNHEY and CDR2 is SMNVEV in the germline V gene (reference sequence). V dropped 1 base and J dropped 4 bases, with 10 bases sitting between them. For the CDR3, the DNA is TGTGCCAGCAGTTTATATCTAGGGGGTAATGAAAAACTGTTTTTT. It yields the protein CASSLYLGGNEKLFF.

DNA for the CDR3: TGTGCCAGCAGCGTAGCTCCGAGGACTGGAAACACCATATATTTT. Protein: CASSVAPRTGNTIYF. The chain carries TRBV9 and TRBJ1-3; D unclear. The germline V gene encodes CDR1 SGDLS and CDR2 YYNGEE. The CDR3 consists of 15 residues. Trimming pared 0 bases from V and 2 bases from J, leaving 9 bases between.